The present TCR beta chain was sequenced within a study of shared clonotypes between healthy human individuals. Notes on this clone: Antigen specificity is unknown.

The CDR3 length is 15 residues. Deletions cut 4 bases from V and 1 base from J, with 12 bases between. CDR1 is SGHDT, CDR2 YYEEEE, per germline. Findings and limits, study-wide: Having only a few donors restricted how much genetic and exposure-history diversity was captured.

Assay: immunoSEQ multiplex PCR; the TCRdb copy retains only in-frame clones and omits some. The repertoire holds about 2 million clones, with roughly 94% as singletons. The chain combines TRBV5-6 with TRBJ2-4; D call uncertain. The sequence was collected from a man aged 18 to 29 in good health. The sequenced sample was naive CD4+ T cells sorted from blood. Subset of the sample: CD45RA+ positively selected. For the CDR3, the DNA is TGTGCCAGCAGCATAAAGGCGTTGGCCAAAAACATTCAGTACTTC. This encodes CASSIKALAKNIQYF.